The clone carrying this T cell receptor (beta chain) was recorded at least ten times. The antigen is undetermined. V lost 3 bases and J 2 bases, leaving 10 bases between the germline ends. The CDR3 length is 14 residues. Germline assignment: CDR1 MGHRA and CDR2 YSYEKL. The sample is drawn from a study of molecular identifiers for immune sequencing clone quantification. Study context: Naive CD8 cell RNA, from roughly 20,000 or 100,000 cells, was split five ways in replicates, with four sequenced. Study-level points and caveats: Whereas naive cells kept under 1% of molecules in clones above 20 RNA copies, such clones held over 98% in effectors.

The bulk TCR libraries were made with methods described before and with listed TCR primers. One entry per CDR3 protein results from TCRdb running MiXCR on the PCR reads. There are approximately 680,000 distinct CDR3 sequences in the sample; roughly 25% occur only once, and about 0.8% lies in the top ten. The specimen sequenced was naive CD8+ T cells from blood, with Jurkat cell RNA spiked in. Subset of the sample: FACS-sorted CD8+CD4-CCR7+CD45RA+ naive T cells. This rearrangement joins TRBV4-1 to TRBJ1-2, with D unresolved. This clonotype was sampled from a human donor in good health. Some libraries in this study had Jurkat cell RNA spiked in. CDR3 protein: CASSQPDLNYGYTF. Here the CDR3 DNA reads TGCGCCAGCAGCCAGCCCGACTTGAACTATGGCTACACCTTC.